This TCR beta chain stems from a study of blood T cell repertoires in COVID-19. Study-wide context: COVID-19 samples, acute and convalescent, were from the United States, Italy and Spain. Sources were T cells, B-cell-depleted T cells, or PBMCs; the material itself was cDNA or gDNA.

This clone has just one count. This CDR3 contains 17 residues. V was cut by 0 bases and J by 8 bases, with 19 bases left in between. Germline CDR1 LGHNA, CDR2 YNFKEQ. Authors' data handling: For nucleated cells, counts were estimated from reference gene primer amplification. Assay: immunoSEQ multiplex PCR; the TCRdb copy retains only in-frame clones and omits some. V and J calls and clone size are those listed in that table; D and trimming were worked out from the DNA. The sample includes around 200,000 clones, around 87% seen only once; the top ten take 3.5% to 4.5%. The specimen was peripheral blood. The receptor comes from a man aged 18 to 29 with active or convalescent COVID-19. This rearrangement joins TRBV4-2 to TRBJ1-4; D is unresolved. The CDR3 sequence is CASSQDHIRFSGEKLFF. The CDR3 DNA reads TGTGCCAGCAGCCAAGACCATATTCGTTTCTCGGGGGAAAAACTGTTTTTT.